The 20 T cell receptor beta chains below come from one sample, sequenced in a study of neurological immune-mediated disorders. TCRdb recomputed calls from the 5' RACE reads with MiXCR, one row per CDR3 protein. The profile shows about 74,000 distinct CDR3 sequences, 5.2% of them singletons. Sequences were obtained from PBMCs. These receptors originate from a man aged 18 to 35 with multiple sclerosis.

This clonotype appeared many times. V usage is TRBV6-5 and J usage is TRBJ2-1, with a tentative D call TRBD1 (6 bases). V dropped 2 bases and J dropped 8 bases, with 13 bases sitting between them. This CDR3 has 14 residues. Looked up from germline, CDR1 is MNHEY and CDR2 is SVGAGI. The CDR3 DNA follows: TGTGCCAGCAGTTACAACAGGGCCAGGGATGAGCAGTTCTTC. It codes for CASSYNRARDEQFF.

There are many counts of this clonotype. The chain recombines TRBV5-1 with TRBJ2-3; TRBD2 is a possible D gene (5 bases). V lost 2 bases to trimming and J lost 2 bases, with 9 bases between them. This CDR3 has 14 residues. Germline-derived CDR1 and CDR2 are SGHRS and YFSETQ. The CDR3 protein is CASSFNGVTDTQYF. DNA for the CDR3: TGCGCCAGCAGCTTCAACGGGGTCACAGATACGCAGTATTTT.

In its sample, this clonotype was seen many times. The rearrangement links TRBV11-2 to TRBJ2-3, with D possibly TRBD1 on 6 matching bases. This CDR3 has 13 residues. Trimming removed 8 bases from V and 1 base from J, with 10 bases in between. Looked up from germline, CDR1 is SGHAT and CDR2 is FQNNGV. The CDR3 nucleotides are TGTGCCAGCCGGGACACCCGCACAGATACGCAGTATTTT. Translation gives CASRDTRTDTQYF.

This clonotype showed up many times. CDR3 in amino acids: CASSPQGLDYEQYF. The CDR3 region has the DNA TGCGCCAGCAGCCCGCAGGGTCTAGACTACGAGCAGTACTTC. This chain connects TRBV5-1 to TRBJ2-7; D might be TRBD1 (5 bases). Germline V CDR1 and CDR2: SGHRS, YFSETQ. CDR3 length equals 14 residues. Trimming took 4 bases from V and 3 from J, leaving 14 bases between them.

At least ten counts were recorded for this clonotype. The CDR3 nucleotides read TGTGCCACCGGGGGTGGCGATACGCAGTATTTT. Encoded protein: CATGGGDTQYF. The chain is built from TRBV24-1 and TRBJ2-3; TRBD1 or TRBD2 may be the D gene (5 bases each). The germline V and J ends were trimmed by 9 bases and 6 bases, with 9 bases remaining between them. Looked up from germline, CDR1 is KGHDR and CDR2 is SFDVKD. This CDR3 spans 11 amino acids.

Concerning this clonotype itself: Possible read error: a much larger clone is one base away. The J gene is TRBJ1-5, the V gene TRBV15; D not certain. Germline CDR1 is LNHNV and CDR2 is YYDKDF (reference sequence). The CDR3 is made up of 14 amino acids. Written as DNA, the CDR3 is TGTGCCACCAGCAGAGACCTCGGGAATCAGCCCCAGAATTTT. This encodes CATSRDLGNQPQNF.

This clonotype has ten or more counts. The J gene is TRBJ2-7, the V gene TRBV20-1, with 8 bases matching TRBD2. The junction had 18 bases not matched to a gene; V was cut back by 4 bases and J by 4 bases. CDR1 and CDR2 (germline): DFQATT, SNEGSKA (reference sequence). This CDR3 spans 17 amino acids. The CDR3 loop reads CSAIPGASGFHRYEQYF. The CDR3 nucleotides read TGCAGTGCTATTCCCGGGGCTAGCGGGTTCCACCGGTACGAGCAGTACTTC.

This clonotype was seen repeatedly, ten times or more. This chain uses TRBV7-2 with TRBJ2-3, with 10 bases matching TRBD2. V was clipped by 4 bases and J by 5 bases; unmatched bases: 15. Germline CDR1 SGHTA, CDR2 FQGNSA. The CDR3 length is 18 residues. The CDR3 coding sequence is TGTGCCAGCAGCTCTAGGGGGCTAGCGGGAGAGTTGGGAGATACGCAGTATTTT. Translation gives CASSSRGLAGELGDTQYF.

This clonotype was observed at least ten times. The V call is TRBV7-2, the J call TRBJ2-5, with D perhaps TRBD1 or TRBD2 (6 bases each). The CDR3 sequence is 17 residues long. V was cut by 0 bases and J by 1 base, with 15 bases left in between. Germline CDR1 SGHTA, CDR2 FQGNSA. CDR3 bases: TGTGCCAGCAGCTTAGCGGGGGGCAGGGACCCCCAAGAGACCCAGTACTTC. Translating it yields CASSLAGGRDPQETQYF.

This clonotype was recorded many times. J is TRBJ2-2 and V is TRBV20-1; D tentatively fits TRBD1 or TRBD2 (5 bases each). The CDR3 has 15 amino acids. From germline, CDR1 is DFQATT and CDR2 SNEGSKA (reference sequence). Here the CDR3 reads CSAGTGATSVGELFF. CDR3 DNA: TGCAGCGCCGGGACCGGGGCTACCTCGGTCGGGGAGCTGTTTTTT.

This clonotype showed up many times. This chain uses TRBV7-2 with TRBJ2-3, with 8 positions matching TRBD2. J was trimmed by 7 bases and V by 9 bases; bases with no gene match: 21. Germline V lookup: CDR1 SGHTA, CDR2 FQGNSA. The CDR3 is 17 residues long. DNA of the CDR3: TGTGCCAGTAGCCCGCAATGGGGGGGCGGGGGGTGGAATACGCAGTATTTT. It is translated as CASSPQWGGGGWNTQYF.

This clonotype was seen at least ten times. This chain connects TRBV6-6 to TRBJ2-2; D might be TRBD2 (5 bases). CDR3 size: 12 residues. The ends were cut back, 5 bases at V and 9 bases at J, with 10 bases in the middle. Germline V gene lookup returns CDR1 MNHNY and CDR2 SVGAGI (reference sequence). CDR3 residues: CASSPTRRELFF. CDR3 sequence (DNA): TGTGCCAGCAGTCCCACTAGGAGGGAGCTGTTTTTT.

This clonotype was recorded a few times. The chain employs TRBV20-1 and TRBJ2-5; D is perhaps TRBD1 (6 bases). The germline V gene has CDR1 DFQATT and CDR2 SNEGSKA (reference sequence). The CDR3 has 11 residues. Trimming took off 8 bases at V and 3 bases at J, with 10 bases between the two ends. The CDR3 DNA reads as TGCAGTTCCTCAGGGGAAGAGACCCAGTACTTC. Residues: CSSSGEETQYF.

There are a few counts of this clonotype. The CDR3 reads CASSRGTSMDEQFF. Written as DNA, the CDR3 is TGCGCCAGCAGCCGGGGAACCTCCATGGATGAGCAGTTCTTC. The chain has TRBV5-1 and TRBJ2-1; D is perhaps TRBD2 (5 bases). The germline V gene encodes CDR1 SGHRS and CDR2 YFSETQ. This CDR3 is 14 amino acids long. V lost 4 bases to trimming and J lost 8 bases, with 16 bases between them. Together with reference TRBV5-1 and TRBJ2-1, the CDR3 gives the full variable domain: KAGVTQTPRYLIKTRGQQVTLSCSPISGHRSVSWYQQTPGQGLQFLFEYFSETQRNKGNFPGRFSGRQFSNSRSEMNVSTLELGDSALYLCASSRGTSMDEQFFGPGTRLTVL.

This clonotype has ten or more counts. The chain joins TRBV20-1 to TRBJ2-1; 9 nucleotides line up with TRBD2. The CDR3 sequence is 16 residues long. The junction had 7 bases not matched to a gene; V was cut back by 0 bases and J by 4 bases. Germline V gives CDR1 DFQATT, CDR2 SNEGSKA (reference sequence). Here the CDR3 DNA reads TGCAGTGCTAGAGATAAAATAGCGGGGGATTACAATGAGCAGTTCTTC. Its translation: CSARDKIAGDYNEQFF.

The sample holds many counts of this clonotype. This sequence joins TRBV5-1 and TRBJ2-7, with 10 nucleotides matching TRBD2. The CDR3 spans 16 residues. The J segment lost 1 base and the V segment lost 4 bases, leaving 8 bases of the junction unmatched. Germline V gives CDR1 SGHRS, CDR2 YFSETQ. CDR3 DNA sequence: TGCGCCAGCAGCCTTACCTCACTAGCGGGGTCCTACGAGCAGTACTTC. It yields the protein CASSLTSLAGSYEQYF.

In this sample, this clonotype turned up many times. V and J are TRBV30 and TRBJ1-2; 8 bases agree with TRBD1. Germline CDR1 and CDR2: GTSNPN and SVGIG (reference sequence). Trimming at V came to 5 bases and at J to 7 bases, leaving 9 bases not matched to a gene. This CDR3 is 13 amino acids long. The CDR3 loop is CAWSPGGLGGYTF. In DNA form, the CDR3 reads TGTGCCTGGTCTCCAGGGGGCTTAGGTGGCTACACCTTC. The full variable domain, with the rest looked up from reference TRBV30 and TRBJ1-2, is SQTIHQWPATLVQPVGSPLSLECTVEGTSNPNLYWYRQAAGRGLQLLFYSVGIGQISSEVPQNLSASRPQDRQFILSSKKLLLSDSGFYLCAWSPGGLGGYTFGSGTRLTVV.

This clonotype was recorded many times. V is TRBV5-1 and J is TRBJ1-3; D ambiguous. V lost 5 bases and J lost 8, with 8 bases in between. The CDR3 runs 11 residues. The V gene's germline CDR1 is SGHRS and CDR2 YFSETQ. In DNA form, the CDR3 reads TGCGCCAGCAGTAAGGACGACACCATATATTTT. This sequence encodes CASSKDDTIYF.

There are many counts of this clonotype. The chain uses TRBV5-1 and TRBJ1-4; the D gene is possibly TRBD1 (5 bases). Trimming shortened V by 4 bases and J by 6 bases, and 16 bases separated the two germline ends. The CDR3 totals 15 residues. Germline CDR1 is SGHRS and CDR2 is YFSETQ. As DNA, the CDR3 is TGCGCCAGCAGCCTGTCGGGGTCGGGGGATGAAAAACTGTTTTTT. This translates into CASSLSGSGDEKLFF.

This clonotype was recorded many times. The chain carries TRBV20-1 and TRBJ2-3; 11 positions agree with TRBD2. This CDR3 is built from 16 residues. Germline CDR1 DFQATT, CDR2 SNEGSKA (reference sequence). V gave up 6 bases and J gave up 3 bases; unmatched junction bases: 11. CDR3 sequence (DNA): TGCAGTGCCCACTTGCCGGGACTAGCGGTGACAGATACGCAGTATTTT. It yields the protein CSAHLPGLAVTDTQYF.